Following are 21 T cell receptor beta chains from one sample sequenced in a study of blood T cell repertoires in COVID-19. Measured with immunoSEQ multiplex PCR; TCRdb has only the in-frame clones, and not every one. The sample lists over 200,000 clones; 85% to 90% were seen once. The specimen was peripheral blood. The receptors originated from a man in his fifties with COVID-19, enrolled during active disease.

This clone showed up just once. The chain carries TRBV10-3 and TRBJ2-3, with 7 bases identical to TRBD2. The CDR3 loop spans 15 amino acids. V shed 4 bases, J shed 0 bases, and the junction held 4 bases outside the gene matches. Germline CDR1 is ENHRY and CDR2 is SYGVKD. The CDR3 region has the DNA TGTGCCATCAGTGGGTTTAGCGGGAGCACAGATACGCAGTATTTT. This encodes CAISGFSGSTDTQYF.

V usage is TRBV6-5 and J usage is TRBJ1-1; D gene unclear. The germline gives CDR1 MNHEY, CDR2 SVGAGI. V lost 0 bases and J 3 bases, leaving 8 bases between the germline ends. The CDR3 length is 14 residues. The CDR3 coding sequence is TGTGCCAGCAGTTACTCACCGAGTGACACTGAAGCTTTCTTT. Translated: CASSYSPSDTEAFF.

This clone was observed once. This chain's CDR3 is CASSPGGGQIGNQPQHF. DNA for the CDR3: TGTGCCAGCTCACCGGGGGGTGGGCAAATTGGCAATCAGCCCCAGCATTTT. V and J are TRBV18 and TRBJ1-5; D might be TRBD1 (5 bases). Germline V CDR1 and CDR2: KGHSH, LQKENI. The CDR3 covers 17 residues. The ends were cut back, 3 bases at V and 2 bases at J, with 17 bases in the middle.

The V and J genes are TRBV6-5 and TRBJ2-7; possibly TRBD1 for D (6 bases). Germline CDR1 reads MNHEY; CDR2 reads SVGAGI. The CDR3 sequence is 13 residues long. V dropped 7 bases and J dropped 1 base, with 11 bases sitting between them. For the CDR3, the DNA is TGTGCCAGCATTTTCGGACAGTCCTACGAGCAGTACTTC. It codes for CASIFGQSYEQYF.

The V call is TRBV7-9, the J call TRBJ2-5, with 7 bases identical to TRBD1. This CDR3 is built from 13 residues. The germline CDR1 and CDR2 sequences are SEHNR and FQNEAQ (reference sequence). The ends lost 2 bases at V and 4 bases at J; junction bases unmatched: 1. CDR3 in DNA: TGTGCCAGCAGCTTAAACAGGGGAGAGACCCAGTACTTC. Protein: CASSLNRGETQYF.

The sample holds one count of this clone. The CDR3 DNA follows: TGTGCCAGCAGCTTAGTGGAGGGATGGGGCACAGATACGCAGTATTTT. Residues: CASSLVEGWGTDTQYF. The chain is built from TRBV11-1 and TRBJ2-3, with D possibly being TRBD2 (6 bases). The CDR3 contains 16 residues. Trimming cost V 1 base and J 1 base, with 12 bases left between them. Germline values: CDR1 SGHAT, CDR2 FQDESV (reference sequence).

This clone was counted a few times. This chain uses TRBV19 with TRBJ2-3; 8 nucleotides align to TRBD2. Germline V gives CDR1 LNHDA, CDR2 SQIVND (reference sequence). V lost 0 bases and J lost 1; bases outside the gene matches: 3. The CDR3 has 16 residues. In nucleotides, the CDR3 is TGTGCCAGTAGTATAGATTCTAGCGGGCGCACAGATACGCAGTATTTT. Protein sequence: CASSIDSSGRTDTQYF. Combining the CDR3 with reference TRBV19 and TRBJ2-3 gives the whole variable domain DGGITQSPKYLFRKEGQNVTLSCEQNLNHDAMYWYRQDPGQGLRLIYYSQIVNDFQKGDIAEGYSVSREKKESFPLTVTSAQKNPTAFYLCASSIDSSGRTDTQYFGPGTRLTVL.

V is TRBV19 and J is TRBJ2-5; no definite D call. The germline V and J ends were trimmed by 4 bases and 7 bases, with 7 bases remaining between them. Germline CDR1 reads LNHDA; CDR2 reads SQIVND (reference sequence). CDR3 length: 11 amino acids. This CDR3 reads CASSTTRTQYF. For the CDR3, the DNA is TGTGCCAGTAGTACAACAAGGACCCAGTACTTC. The entire variable domain, with the rest obtained from reference TRBV19 and TRBJ2-5, is as follows: DGGITQSPKYLFRKEGQNVTLSCEQNLNHDAMYWYRQDPGQGLRLIYYSQIVNDFQKGDIAEGYSVSREKKESFPLTVTSAQKNPTAFYLCASSTTRTQYFGPGTRLLVL.

V and J are TRBV11-2 and TRBJ2-1, with D perhaps TRBD2 (6 bases). The CDR3 contains 15 residues. The V end lost 2 bases, the J end lost 7 bases, and 15 bases lay between the germline ends. Per germline, CDR1 SGHAT and CDR2 FQNNGV. The CDR3 loop reads CASSLRSGRWNEQFF. The CDR3 bases are TGTGCCAGCAGCTTAAGATCAGGGAGGTGGAATGAGCAGTTCTTC. Supplemented by reference TRBV11-2 and TRBJ2-1, the full variable domain reads EAGVAQSPRYKIIEKRQSVAFWCNPISGHATLYWYQQILGQGPKLLIQFQNNGVVDDSQLPKDRFSAERLKGVDSTLKIQPAKLEDSAVYLCASSLRSGRWNEQFFGPGTRLTVL.

The chain combines TRBV7-6 with TRBJ2-7; 7 bases map to TRBD2. V was pared by 5 bases and J by 0 bases, with 4 bases of the junction left unmatched. Looked up from germline, CDR1 is SGHVS and CDR2 is FNYEAQ. This CDR3 comprises 14 residues. The CDR3 spells CASSAGLNSYEQYF. CDR3 in DNA: TGTGCCAGCAGCGCGGGACTAAACTCCTACGAGCAGTACTTC.

The chain has TRBV19 and TRBJ2-7, with D possibly matching TRBD1 (5 bases). The germline V gene has CDR1 LNHDA and CDR2 SQIVND (reference sequence). The ends were cut back, 6 bases at V and 5 bases at J, with 8 bases in the middle. The CDR3 contains 11 residues. The DNA of the CDR3 is TGTGCCAGTAGGCAGGGAAACGAGCAGTACTTC. It encodes CASRQGNEQYF.

The rearrangement joins TRBV19 to TRBJ2-1, with 9 bases fitting TRBD2. CDR1 and CDR2 (germline): LNHDA, SQIVND (reference sequence). The CDR3 is made up of 14 amino acids. V was pared by 6 bases and J by 6 bases, with 6 bases of the junction left unmatched. The CDR3 loop reads CASSVAGASNEQFF. CDR3 nucleotides: TGTGCCAGTAGCGTAGCGGGAGCCAGCAATGAGCAGTTCTTC.

The chain is built from TRBV3-1 (or the pseudogene TRBV3-2) and TRBJ2-5; a possible D gene is TRBD2 (6 bases). The CDR3 loop spans 13 amino acids. V lost 1 base and J 4 bases, leaving 7 bases between the germline ends. CDR1 is LGHDT and CDR2 is YNNKEL in the germline V gene (reference sequence). CDR3 amino acids: CASSQVGGETQYF. In nucleotides, the CDR3 is TGTGCCAGCAGCCAAGTGGGGGGAGAGACCCAGTACTTC.

CDR3 nucleotides: TGTGCCAGCTCACAACTAGCGGGGGGGCCCGCAGATACGCAGTATTTT. Its translation: CASSQLAGGPADTQYF. The V and J genes are TRBV18 and TRBJ2-3; 13 bases fit TRBD2. CDR3 length: 16 amino acids. The germline V gene encodes CDR1 KGHSH and CDR2 LQKENI. V lost 4 bases, J lost 4 bases, and 5 bases stayed unmatched.

This rearrangement joins TRBV19 to TRBJ2-7; 8 nucleotides line up with TRBD1. The CDR3 has 15 residues. V shed 6 bases, J shed 1 base, and the junction held 8 bases outside the gene matches. Germline V lookup: CDR1 LNHDA, CDR2 SQIVND (reference sequence). CDR3 in amino acids: CASSTRQGPSYEQYF. Here the CDR3 DNA reads TGTGCCAGTAGCACCCGACAGGGGCCTTCCTACGAGCAGTACTTC. Filled out from reference TRBV19 and TRBJ2-7, the complete variable domain reads DGGITQSPKYLFRKEGQNVTLSCEQNLNHDAMYWYRQDPGQGLRLIYYSQIVNDFQKGDIAEGYSVSREKKESFPLTVTSAQKNPTAFYLCASSTRQGPSYEQYFGPGTRLTVT.

The chain couples TRBV28 to TRBJ1-2, with D unresolved. This CDR3 spans 15 amino acids. The V and J ends lost 2 bases and 8 bases respectively, with 18 bases between them. Germline loops: CDR1 MDHEN, CDR2 SYDVKM. The CDR3 spells CASSLSPGSLLGYTF. The CDR3 coding sequence is TGTGCCAGCAGTTTAAGTCCGGGTTCCCTCTTGGGCTACACCTTC.

The CDR3 protein is CASSWTGQNTEAFF. The CDR3 DNA is TGTGCCAGCAGCTGGACGGGACAGAACACTGAAGCTTTCTTT. This sequence joins TRBV3-1 (or the pseudogene TRBV3-2) and TRBJ1-1; the D gene is possibly TRBD1 (6 bases). The CDR3 is made up of 14 amino acids. The germline V and J ends were trimmed by 5 bases and 1 base, with 11 bases remaining between them. CDR1 and CDR2 from the germline V gene are LGHDT and YNNKEL (reference sequence).

The chain couples TRBV7-8 to TRBJ1-5, with D possibly TRBD1 on 5 matching bases. The length of the CDR3 is 15 residues. The V end was cut by 2 bases, the J end by 7 bases, with 15 bases between. Germline CDR1 reads SGHVS; CDR2 reads FQNEAQ. The CDR3 DNA is TGTGCCAGCAGCTTAAGTGGCACGGCAGGGCAGCCCCAGCATTTT. It codes for CASSLSGTAGQPQHF. Full variable domain (remainder filled in from reference TRBV7-8 and TRBJ1-5): GAGVSQSPRYKVAKRGQDVALRCDPISGHVSLFWYQQALGQGPEFLTYFQNEAQLDKSGLPSDRFFAERPEGSVSTLKIQRTQQEDSAVYLCASSLSGTAGQPQHFGDGTRLSIL.

This clone has only a few counts. The chain is built from TRBV29-1 and TRBJ1-1; 7 bases line up with TRBD1. CDR1 SQVTM and CDR2 ANQGSEA come from the germline V gene. The CDR3 runs to 13 residues. J lost 4 bases, V lost 7 bases, and 9 bases had no gene match. CDR3 sequence: CSGNRGPGTEAFF. CDR3 sequence (DNA): TGCAGCGGTAACAGGGGACCGGGCACTGAAGCTTTCTTT.

The sample holds one count of this clone. The chain combines TRBV5-4 with TRBJ2-5; D gene unclear. Germline V lookup: CDR1 SGHNT, CDR2 YYREEE (reference sequence). This CDR3 region has 14 residues. V was pared by 3 bases and J by 5 bases, with 14 bases between. CDR3 residues: CASSSELVGETQYF. CDR3 coding DNA: TGTGCCAGCAGCTCAGAGTTAGTCGGGGAGACCCAGTACTTC.

This clone occurred once. This chain links TRBV6-2 or TRBV6-3 with TRBJ2-1; the match to TRBD2 covers 9 bases. Germline-derived CDR1 and CDR2 are MNHEY and SVGEGT. The CDR3 contains 15 residues. The J segment lost 6 bases and the V segment lost 5 bases, leaving 8 bases of the junction unmatched. The CDR3 bases are TGTGCCAGCAGTCACCCTTGGCGGGGGGGCAATGAGCAGTTCTTC. This gives the protein CASSHPWRGGNEQFF.